The 23 T cell receptor beta chains below come from one sample, sequenced in a study of cytomegalovirus exposure and HLA in healthy donors. Primers for the PCR totalled 60 Vbeta and 13 Jbeta. This table comes from immunoSEQ multiplex PCR, and its TCRdb copy is limited to in-frame clones, with some not included. Altogether roughly 100,000 clones are present, approximately 14% being singletons, with the ten largest covering 0.83%. Sample: PBMCs. Receptors originate from a female donor in good health and CMV-seronegative.

This clone has at least ten counts. The rearrangement links TRBV19 to TRBJ2-2, with 7 bases identical to TRBD1. This CDR3 comprises 17 residues. V trimming: 6 bases; J trimming: 1 base; junction bases outside the gene matches: 11. Germline CDR1 reads LNHDA; CDR2 reads SQIVND (reference sequence). CDR3 region: CASSRDIPGGNTGELFF. In DNA, the CDR3 is TGTGCCAGTAGCCGGGACATACCAGGGGGGAACACCGGGGAGCTGTTTTTT.

This rearrangement joins TRBV9 to TRBJ1-4; D unclear. CDR3 length: 14 residues. V lost 6 bases, J lost 5 bases, and 14 bases lay in between. The germline V gene encodes CDR1 SGDLS and CDR2 YYNGEE. In nucleotides, the CDR3 is TGTGCCAGCAAAAGGGAGGAAGGGAATGAAAAACTGTTTTTT. As protein: CASKREEGNEKLFF.

This clone was counted a few times. This chain links TRBV2 with TRBJ1-1, with D hard to call. V was pared by 4 bases and J by 5 bases, with 8 bases between. Germline CDR1 reads SNHLY; CDR2 reads FYNNEI. CDR3 size: 12 residues. CDR3 in amino acids: CASSVRGTEAFF. The CDR3 DNA follows: TGTGCCAGCAGTGTGAGAGGGACTGAAGCTTTCTTT.

This sequence joins TRBV4-3 and TRBJ1-1; 9 bases line up with TRBD1. Unmatched junction bases numbered 2, after V lost 6 bases and J lost 3 bases. Per the germline V gene, CDR1 is LGHNA and CDR2 is YSLEER. The CDR3 is 13 residues long. CDR3 bases: TGCGCCAGCAGGCGACAGGGGGACACTGAAGCTTTCTTT. Translated, it gives CASRRQGDTEAFF.

This clone was seen only a few times. The chain recombines TRBV6-1 with TRBJ1-2, with 9 bases identical to TRBD1. Looked up from germline, CDR1 is MNHNS and CDR2 is SASEGT. This CDR3 comprises 12 residues. The junction had 5 bases not matched to a gene; V was cut back by 11 bases and J by 4 bases. CDR3: CAGKTGGYGYTF. In nucleotides, the CDR3 is TGTGCCGGAAAGACAGGGGGCTATGGCTACACCTTC.

This clone has more than one count but fewer than ten. J is TRBJ1-5 and V is TRBV4-1; no clear D gene. The germline V gene encodes CDR1 MGHRA and CDR2 YSYEKL. There are 14 residues in the CDR3. The V end was cut by 0 bases, the J end by 2 bases, with 5 bases between. CDR3 loop: CASSQDGGNQPQHF. CDR3 sequence (DNA): TGCGCCAGCAGCCAAGACGGGGGCAATCAGCCCCAGCATTTT.

This clone occurred a few times. This CDR3 is also generated by other DNA sequences in the sample. V usage is TRBV30 and J usage is TRBJ1-1, with D perhaps TRBD1 (6 bases). Germline V gene sequence: CDR1 GTSNPN, CDR2 SVGIG (reference sequence). There are 13 residues in the CDR3. The V and J ends lost 3 bases and 2 bases respectively, with 10 bases between them. CDR3 loop: CAWSVQGNTEAFF. As DNA, the CDR3 is TGTGCCTGGAGCGTACAGGGAAACACTGAAGCTTTCTTT.

The chain employs TRBV5-4 and TRBJ1-4; no firm D call. V was pared by 0 bases and J by 0 bases, with 6 bases between. This CDR3 region has 15 residues. Per the germline V gene, CDR1 is SGHNT and CDR2 is YYREEE (reference sequence). This CDR3 reads CASSLDGATNEKLFF. In DNA, the CDR3 is TGTGCCAGCAGCTTGGACGGGGCAACTAATGAAAAACTGTTTTTT.

The CDR3 is CASGTEQFF. The DNA for the CDR3 is TGTGCCAGCGGGACAGAGCAGTTCTTC. The rearrangement joins TRBV28 to TRBJ2-1, with TRBD1 as a possible D gene (6 bases). In germline, CDR1 is MDHEN, CDR2 SYDVKM. The CDR3 is made up of 9 amino acids. V was clipped by 8 bases and J by 10 bases, with 6 bases between them.

This clone was counted a few times. V and J are TRBV25-1 and TRBJ2-1; 7 nucleotides align to TRBD2. V was pared by 2 bases and J by 8 bases, with 9 bases of the junction left unmatched. This CDR3 spans 15 amino acids. Germline CDR1 MGHDK, CDR2 SYGVNS. CDR3 sequence reads: CASSEHRGGVHEQFF. CDR3 DNA sequence: TGTGCCAGCAGTGAACATCGGGGAGGGGTCCATGAGCAGTTCTTC.

This clone turned up a few times. This CDR3 reads CASSLGGPGQGNQPQHF. In DNA, the CDR3 is TGTGCCAGCAGCTTAGGGGGACCGGGACAGGGCAATCAGCCCCAGCATTTT. V gene TRBV7-9 combines with J gene TRBJ1-5; 8 nucleotides match TRBD1. The ends lost 1 base at V and 2 bases at J; junction bases unmatched: 7. In germline, CDR1 is SEHNR, CDR2 FQNEAQ (reference sequence). There are 17 residues in the CDR3.

Here the CDR3 reads CASSSGLAGTYEQYF. CDR3 nucleotide sequence: TGCGCCAGCAGCTCCGGACTAGCGGGAACCTACGAGCAGTACTTC. The V call is TRBV4-3, the J call TRBJ2-7; 12 nucleotides line up with TRBD2. CDR3 size: 15 residues. After removal of 5 bases from V and 2 bases from J, the junction contained 4 bases not matched to a gene. Germline V gene data show CDR1 as LGHNA and CDR2 as YSLEER.

This clone has more than one count but fewer than ten. The chain joins TRBV28 to TRBJ1-5; 9 bases match TRBD1. Germline V gene lookup returns CDR1 MDHEN and CDR2 SYDVKM. The junction had 3 bases not matched to a gene; V was cut back by 3 bases and J by 6 bases. This CDR3 has 14 amino acids. The CDR3 reads CASSLGQGGQPQHF. The CDR3 region has the DNA TGTGCCAGCAGTTTGGGACAGGGAGGTCAGCCCCAGCATTTT.

This chain links TRBV5-1 with TRBJ2-6; maybe TRBD1 (6 bases). Trimming took off 1 base at V and 0 bases at J, with 14 bases between the two ends. The germline gives CDR1 SGHRS, CDR2 YFSETQ. The CDR3 is made up of 18 amino acids. The chain's CDR3 is CASSLMAGVSSGANVLTF. CDR3 DNA sequence: TGCGCCAGCAGCTTGATGGCAGGGGTGAGCTCTGGGGCCAACGTCCTGACTTTC.

The chain uses TRBV27 and TRBJ2-1; the match to TRBD2 covers 13 bases. The CDR3 contains 16 residues. The junction had 8 bases not matched to a gene; V was cut back by 6 bases and J by 6 bases. The germline V gene has CDR1 MNHEY and CDR2 SMNVEV (reference sequence). CDR3 DNA sequence: TGTGCCAGCAGCAGCACCGGGACTAGCGGGGTCAATGAGCAGTTCTTC. This codes for CASSSTGTSGVNEQFF.

The chain uses TRBV19 and TRBJ2-2; 8 bases map to TRBD2. This CDR3 has 14 residues. Germline V gives CDR1 LNHDA, CDR2 SQIVND (reference sequence). V was clipped by 6 bases and J by 3 bases; unmatched bases: 3. The DNA for the CDR3 is TGTGCCAGTAGCGGGAGGGGCGACACCGGGGAGCTGTTTTTT. Amino acid sequence: CASSGRGDTGELFF. Full variable domain (rest looked up from reference TRBV19 and TRBJ2-2): DGGITQSPKYLFRKEGQNVTLSCEQNLNHDAMYWYRQDPGQGLRLIYYSQIVNDFQKGDIAEGYSVSREKKESFPLTVTSAQKNPTAFYLCASSGRGDTGELFFGEGSRLTVL.

This clone was detected many times. The rearrangement joins TRBV12-5 to TRBJ2-7; 8 nucleotides align to TRBD1. Germline assignment: CDR1 LGHNT and CDR2 FRNRAP. Trimming took 7 bases from V and 6 from J; bases not matched to a gene: 17. This CDR3 is 16 amino acids long. The DNA of the CDR3 is TGTGCTAGTGCCATGTCCCCTAGGACAGGGTTCGGCGAGCAGTACTTC. Translation: CASAMSPRTGFGEQYF.

This clone was seen a handful of times. V and J are TRBV9 and TRBJ2-2, with 11 bases fitting TRBD2. Germline V gene sequence: CDR1 SGDLS, CDR2 YYNGEE. The CDR3 covers 17 residues. Trimming at V came to 7 bases and at J to 2 bases, leaving 10 bases not matched to a gene. The CDR3 DNA reads TGTGCCAGCGCCCCTTTAACTAGCGGGGGTAACACCGGGGAGCTGTTTTTT. It yields the protein CASAPLTSGGNTGELFF.

The chain carries TRBV7-2 and TRBJ2-5, with TRBD2 matching 7 bases. The germline gives CDR1 SGHTA, CDR2 FQGNSA. This CDR3 region has 13 residues. The V gene end was trimmed by 5 bases and the J gene end by 4 bases; junction bases not matched to a gene: 4. The CDR3, as DNA: TGTGCCAGCAGCCCGACTAGCAGAGAGACCCAGTACTTC. This codes for CASSPTSRETQYF.

This clone was counted between two and nine times. The J gene is TRBJ2-2, the V gene TRBV7-9; 12 nucleotides align to TRBD2. Losses at the gene ends were 5 bases for V and 4 bases for J; bases not matched to a gene: 5. CDR3 size: 16 residues. Germline V gene sequence: CDR1 SEHNR, CDR2 FQNEAQ (reference sequence). This chain's CDR3 is CASSHGLAGSTGELFF. The DNA for the CDR3 is TGTGCCAGCAGCCACGGACTAGCGGGAAGCACCGGGGAGCTGTTTTTT.

The V gene is TRBV5-1, the J gene TRBJ2-5; the match to TRBD2 covers 14 bases. Trimming at V came to 3 bases and at J to 5 bases, leaving 21 bases not matched to a gene. The CDR3 consists of 21 residues. CDR1 SGHRS and CDR2 YFSETQ come from the germline V gene. CDR3 in amino acids: CASSYWPPPTSGGAGRETQYF. CDR3 coding DNA: TGCGCCAGCAGCTACTGGCCCCCTCCGACTAGCGGGGGGGCGGGGAGGGAGACCCAGTACTTC.

The chain has TRBV5-1 and TRBJ2-3; 8 bases match TRBD2. Germline CDR1 and CDR2: SGHRS and YFSETQ. With V trimmed by 0 bases and J by 1 base, 4 bases remained unmatched. The CDR3 length is 16 residues. CDR3 sequence: CASSLGLAGRTDTQYF. DNA of the CDR3: TGCGCCAGCAGCTTGGGCCTAGCGGGCCGCACAGATACGCAGTATTTT.

This clone was seen a handful of times. This chain connects TRBV18 to TRBJ2-5; D call uncertain. From germline, CDR1 is KGHSH and CDR2 LQKENI. The CDR3 consists of 11 residues. V dropped 5 bases and J dropped 2 bases, with 3 bases sitting between them. Written as DNA, the CDR3 is TGTGCCAGCTCATCACAAGAGACCCAGTACTTC. The encoded protein is CASSSQETQYF.